The entry below describes one T cell receptor beta chain. The data originate from a study of blood T cell repertoires in COVID-19. Losses at the gene ends were 4 bases for V and 2 bases for J; bases not matched to a gene: 5. The CDR3 is 14 amino acids. Per the germline V gene, CDR1 is MNHEY and CDR2 is SMNVEV (reference sequence). Some clones are missing from TCRdb's copy, which holds only in-frame ones; the method was immunoSEQ multiplex PCR. Of about 88,000 clones in the sample, 75% to 90% were seen once. The rearrangement joins TRBV27 to TRBJ2-7; 7 bases fit TRBD2. The sequence was obtained from a male donor with acute or convalescent COVID-19. Source material: peripheral blood. The CDR3 sequence: CASSSLAAPYEQYF. Written as DNA, the CDR3 is TGTGCCAGCAGTTCGCTAGCGGCCCCCTACGAGCAGTACTTC.